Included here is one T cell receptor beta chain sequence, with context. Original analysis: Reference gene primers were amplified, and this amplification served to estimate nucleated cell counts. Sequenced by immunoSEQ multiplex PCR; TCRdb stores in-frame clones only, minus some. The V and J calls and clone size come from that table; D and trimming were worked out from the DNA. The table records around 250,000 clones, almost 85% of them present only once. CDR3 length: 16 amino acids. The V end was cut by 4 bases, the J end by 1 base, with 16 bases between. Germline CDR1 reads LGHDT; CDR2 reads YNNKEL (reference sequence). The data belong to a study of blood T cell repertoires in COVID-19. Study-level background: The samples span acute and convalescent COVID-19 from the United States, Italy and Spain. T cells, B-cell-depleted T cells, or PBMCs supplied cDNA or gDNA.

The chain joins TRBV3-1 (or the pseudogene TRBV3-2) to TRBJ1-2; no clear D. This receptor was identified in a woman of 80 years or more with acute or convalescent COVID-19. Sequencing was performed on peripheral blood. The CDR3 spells CASSPERRISNYGYTF. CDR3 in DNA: TGTGCCAGCAGCCCAGAACGCAGGATTAGTAACTATGGCTACACCTTC.